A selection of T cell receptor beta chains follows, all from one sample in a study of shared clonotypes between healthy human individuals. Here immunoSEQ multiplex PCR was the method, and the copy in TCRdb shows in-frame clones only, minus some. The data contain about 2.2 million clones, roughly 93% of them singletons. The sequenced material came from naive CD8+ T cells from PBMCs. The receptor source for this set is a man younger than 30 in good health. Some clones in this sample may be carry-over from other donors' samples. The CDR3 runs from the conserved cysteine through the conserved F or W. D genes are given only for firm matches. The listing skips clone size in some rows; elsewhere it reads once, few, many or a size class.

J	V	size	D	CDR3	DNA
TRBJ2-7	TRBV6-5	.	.	CASSTRQLSYEQYF	TGTGCCAGCAGCACCAGACAGCTCTCCTACGAGCAGTACTTC
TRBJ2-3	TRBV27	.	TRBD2	CASSPGLAGVDTQYF	TGTGCCAGCAGTCCCGGACTAGCGGGAGTGGATACGCAGTATTTT
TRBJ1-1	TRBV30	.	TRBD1	CAWSAFRDRTEAFF	TGTGCCTGGAGCGCCTTTAGGGACAGGACTGAAGCTTTCTTT
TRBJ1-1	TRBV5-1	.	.	CASSLRVPTGGNTEAFF	TGCGCCAGCAGCTTGAGGGTTCCCACCGGGGGGAACACTGAAGCTTTCTTT
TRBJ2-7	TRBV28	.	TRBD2	CASTGLAGGAYEQYF	TGTGCCAGCACCGGACTAGCGGGAGGGGCCTACGAGCAGTACTTC
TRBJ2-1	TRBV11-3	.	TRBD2	CASSLTSGITGEQFF	TGTGCCAGCAGCTTAACTAGCGGGATTACGGGTGAGCAGTTCTTC
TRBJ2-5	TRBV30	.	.	CAWSVEFQETQYF	TGTGCCTGGAGTGTGGAGTTCCAAGAGACCCAGTACTTC
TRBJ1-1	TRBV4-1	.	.	CASSQDSNRMNTEAFF	TGCGCCAGCAGCCAAGATTCTAACAGAATGAACACTGAAGCTTTCTTT
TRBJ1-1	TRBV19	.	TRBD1	CASQKGDRVSMNTEAFF	TGTGCCAGTCAAAAAGGGGACAGGGTCTCGATGAACACTGAAGCTTTCTTT
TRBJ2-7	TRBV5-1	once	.	CASSSEAYEQYF	TGCGCCAGCAGCTCTGAAGCCTACGAGCAGTACTTC
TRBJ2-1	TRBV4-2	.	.	CASSLGLPPPNEQFF	TGTGCCAGCAGCCTGGGACTCCCGCCCCCTAATGAGCAGTTCTTC
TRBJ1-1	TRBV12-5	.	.	CASGLGTVGTEAFF	TGTGCTAGTGGTTTGGGGACAGTTGGCACTGAAGCTTTCTTT
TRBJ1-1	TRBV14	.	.	CASSQVKLAQEAFF	TGTGCCAGCAGCCAAGTTAAACTGGCGCAGGAAGCTTTCTTT
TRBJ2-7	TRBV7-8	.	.	CASSSRQQINYEQYF	TGTGCCAGCAGCAGCCGACAGCAGATAAACTACGAGCAGTACTTC
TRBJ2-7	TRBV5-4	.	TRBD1	CASSSRQGASYEQYF	TGTGCCAGCAGCTCCAGACAGGGGGCCTCCTACGAGCAGTACTTC
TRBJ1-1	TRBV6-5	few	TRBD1	CASSYGQGGTEAFF	TGTGCCAGCAGTTACGGACAGGGAGGCACTGAAGCTTTCTTT
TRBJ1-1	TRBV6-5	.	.	CASSKGTMNTEAFF	TGTGCCAGCAGTAAAGGGACCATGAACACTGAAGCTTTCTTT
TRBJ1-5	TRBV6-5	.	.	CASSQTPPWDQPQHF	TGTGCCAGCAGCCAGACCCCTCCTTGGGATCAGCCCCAGCATTTT
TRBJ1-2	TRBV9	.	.	CASSVAGGLVDGYTF	TGTGCCAGCAGCGTAGCTGGGGGACTTGTCGATGGCTACACCTTC
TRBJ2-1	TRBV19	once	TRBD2	CASSIGTGGEQFF	TGTGCCAGTAGTATAGGAACGGGGGGAGAGCAGTTCTTC
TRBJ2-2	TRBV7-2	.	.	CASSSRGEGAGELFF	TGTGCCAGCAGCTCGAGAGGGGAAGGGGCCGGGGAGCTGTTTTTT
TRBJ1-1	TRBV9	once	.	CASSVDGVTEAFF	TGTGCCAGCAGCGTAGATGGGGTGACTGAAGCTTTCTTT
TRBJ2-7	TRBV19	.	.	CASSMGQGGYEQYF	TGTGCCAGTAGTATGGGGCAGGGTGGATACGAGCAGTACTTC
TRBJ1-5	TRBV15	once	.	CATSRDRVGQPQHF	TGTGCCACCAGCAGAGACAGGGTTGGACAGCCCCAGCATTTT
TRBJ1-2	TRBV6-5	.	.	CASSTYRDKDYGYTF	TGTGCCAGCAGTACTTACCGGGACAAGGACTATGGCTACACCTTC
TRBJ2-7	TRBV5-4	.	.	CASSLRDTGLYEQYF	TGTGCCAGCAGCTTACGGGACACTGGGCTCTACGAGCAGTACTTC
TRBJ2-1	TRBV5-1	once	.	CASSLANPDREQFF	TGCGCCAGCAGCTTGGCCAACCCGGACAGAGAGCAGTTCTTC
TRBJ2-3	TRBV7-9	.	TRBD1	CASPKGQGFNNFSTDTQYF	TGTGCCAGCCCGAAAGGACAGGGCTTCAATAATTTTAGCACAGATACGCAGTATTTT
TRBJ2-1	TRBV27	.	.	CASSTQQAKVQFF	TGTGCCAGCAGTACGCAACAGGCGAAGGTGCAGTTCTTC
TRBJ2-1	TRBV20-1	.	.	CSARINNEQFF	TGCAGTGCGCGGATCAACAATGAGCAGTTCTTC
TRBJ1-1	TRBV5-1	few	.	CASSLAGRPEAFF	TGCGCCAGCAGCTTGGCAGGGAGGCCTGAAGCTTTCTTT
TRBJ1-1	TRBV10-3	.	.	CAIRDLINTEAFF	TGTGCCATCAGGGACTTAATCAACACTGAAGCTTTCTTT
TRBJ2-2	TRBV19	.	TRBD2	CASSILAGNTGELFF	TGTGCCAGTAGTATCCTAGCGGGGAACACCGGGGAGCTGTTTTTT
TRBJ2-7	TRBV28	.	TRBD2	CASSLRGSGRAYEQYF	TGTGCCAGCAGTTTAAGGGGTAGCGGGAGGGCCTACGAGCAGTACTTC
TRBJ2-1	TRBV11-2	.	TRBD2	CASSQVAGAYNEQFF	TGTGCCAGCAGCCAAGTAGCGGGAGCGTACAATGAGCAGTTCTTC
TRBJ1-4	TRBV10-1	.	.	CASPFPGLCEKLFF	TGCGCCAGCCCGTTCCCAGGATTGTGTGAAAAACTGTTTTTT
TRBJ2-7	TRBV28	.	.	CASSLGLAAYEQYF	TGTGCCAGCAGTTTAGGTCTGGCCGCCTACGAGCAGTACTTC
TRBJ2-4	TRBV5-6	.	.	CASSFGWGKNIQYF	TGTGCCAGCAGCTTCGGGTGGGGCAAAAACATTCAGTACTTC
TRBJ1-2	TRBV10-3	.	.	CAISESIISGYTF	TGTGCCATCAGTGAGTCGATAATAAGTGGCTACACCTTC
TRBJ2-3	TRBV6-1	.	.	CASSYGLTTDTQYF	TGTGCCAGCAGTTATGGACTCACCACAGATACGCAGTATTTT
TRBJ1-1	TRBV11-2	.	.	CASSLPGTLNTEAFF	TGTGCCAGCAGCTTACCCGGCACTTTGAACACTGAAGCTTTCTTT
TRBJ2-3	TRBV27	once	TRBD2	CASSSVLLAGVPDTQYF	TGTGCCAGCAGTTCCGTCCTACTAGCGGGAGTCCCAGATACGCAGTATTTT
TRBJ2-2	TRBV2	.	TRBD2	CASSAPSGTPNTGELFF	TGTGCCAGCAGTGCCCCTAGCGGAACCCCGAACACCGGGGAGCTGTTTTTT
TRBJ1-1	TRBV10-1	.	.	CASSESKVNTEAFF	TGCGCCAGCAGTGAGTCGAAAGTGAACACTGAAGCTTTCTTT
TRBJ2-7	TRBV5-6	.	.	CASSFQSSYEQYF	TGTGCCAGCAGCTTCCAGAGCTCCTACGAGCAGTACTTC
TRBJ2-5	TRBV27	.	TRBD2	CASSSLRTSGVEETQYF	TGTGCCAGCAGTTCACTCCGGACTAGCGGGGTTGAAGAGACCCAGTACTTC